This T cell receptor beta chain was identified during a study of blood T cell repertoires in COVID-19. Study as a whole: Whether acute or convalescent, the COVID-19 samples came from the United States, Italy and Spain. T cells, B-cell-depleted T cells, or PBMCs supplied cDNA or gDNA.

V gave up 4 bases and J gave up 3 bases, with 16 bases separating them. This CDR3 is built from 15 residues. Per the germline V gene, CDR1 is SGHRS and CDR2 is YFSETQ. Repertoires were generated with immunoSEQ multiplex PCR, while TCRdb's copy carries only in-frame clones and drops some. Here the sample spans 250,000 or so clones, over 80% being singletons. Participant reports of clinical history set cohort assignment. The chain links TRBV5-1 to TRBJ1-1; D perhaps matches TRBD1 (5 bases). The receptor was isolated from a man aged 50-59 years who had been exposed to COVID-19. Source material: PBMCs or T cells enriched from blood (not recorded which). The CDR3 nucleotides read TGCGCCAGCAGCGTATTAGGTCGGGGGGACACTGAAGCTTTCTTT. As protein: CASSVLGRGDTEAFF.